Each of the 25 T cell receptor beta chains below was sequenced from the same sample in a study of blood T cells in healthy people across ages. Sample-barcoded 5' priming and a J-beta primer mix drove a second PCR of roughly 7 to 11 cycles. TCRdb reprocessed the 5' RACE reads via MiXCR and lists one record per CDR3 protein. Among over a million distinct CDR3 sequences listed, roughly 43% were seen once. Input material: blood. Receptors originate from a woman younger than 30 in good health.

The table lists this clonotype with a few counts. The chain combines TRBV29-1 with TRBJ1-1, with TRBD1 matching over 8 bases. Germline V gene sequence: CDR1 SQVTM, CDR2 ANQGSEA. This CDR3 spans 13 amino acids. V shed 7 bases, J shed 11 bases, and the junction held 15 bases outside the gene matches. CDR3 sequence (DNA): TGCAGCGCCAACAGGGGGGCAGCGGCCTATGCTTTCTTT. This translates into CSANRGAAAYAFF. Full variable domain (rest looked up from reference TRBV29-1 and TRBJ1-1): SAVISQKPSRDICQRGTSLTIQCQVDSQVTMMFWYRQQPGQSLTLIATANQGSEATYESGFVIDKFPISRPNLTFSTLTVSNMSPEDSSIYLCSANRGAAAYAFFGQGTRLTVV.

This clonotype was detected a few times. CDR3: CSAGRLASSYEQYF. Written as DNA, the CDR3 is TGCAGTGCCGGCCGGCTGGCCAGTTCCTACGAGCAGTACTTC. The chain joins TRBV20-1 to TRBJ2-7; D uncertain. The V and J ends lost 6 bases and 1 base respectively, with 16 bases between them. Germline loops: CDR1 DFQATT, CDR2 SNEGSKA (reference sequence). The CDR3 is 14 residues long.

The chain combines TRBV27 with TRBJ2-7, with no clear D. This CDR3 region has 13 residues. The V gene's germline CDR1 is MNHEY and CDR2 SMNVEV (reference sequence). Trimming stripped 4 bases from V and 9 bases from J, with 16 bases between. The CDR3 DNA sequence: TGTGCCAGCAGTTGGGCCCCCGGGTCCTCGCAGTACTTC. Protein product: CASSWAPGSSQYF.

The V and J genes are TRBV4-3 and TRBJ1-1, with D unresolved. The V end lost 1 base, the J end lost 3 bases, and 9 bases lay between the germline ends. This CDR3 spans 14 amino acids. CDR1 is LGHNA and CDR2 is YSLEER in the germline V gene. The CDR3 DNA reads TGCGCCAGCAGCCAAGGGAGGGCGGACACTGAAGCTTTCTTT. This encodes CASSQGRADTEAFF.

The chain couples TRBV20-1 to TRBJ2-3, with 7 bases fitting TRBD2. Germline-derived CDR1 and CDR2 are DFQATT and SNEGSKA (reference sequence). V was clipped by 1 base and J by 0 bases; unmatched bases: 7. CDR3 size: 16 residues. The DNA for the CDR3 is TGCAGTGCTAGAGCTTTACTAGCGCATAGCACAGATACGCAGTATTTT. Encoded protein: CSARALLAHSTDTQYF.

This clonotype was observed a few times. The V and J genes are TRBV20-1 and TRBJ2-7, with 7 bases that match TRBD2. The V and J ends lost 4 bases and 0 bases, in that order; junction bases with no gene match: 24. CDR3 length equals 20 residues. Germline assignment: CDR1 DFQATT and CDR2 SNEGSKA (reference sequence). CDR3 DNA: TGCAGTGCTATAGGCCCCCGCGGAAAACTAGCGACTATAATCTCCTACGAGCAGTACTTC. Translated, it gives CSAIGPRGKLATIISYEQYF.

This chain links TRBV19 with TRBJ2-1, with 14 nucleotides matching TRBD2. The CDR3 length is 19 residues. After removal of 0 bases from V and 3 bases from J, the junction contained 7 bases not matched to a gene. The germline gives CDR1 LNHDA, CDR2 SQIVND (reference sequence). CDR3 region: CASSIDAAGLAGVYNEQFF. The CDR3 bases are TGTGCCAGTAGTATAGATGCCGCGGGACTAGCGGGAGTCTACAATGAGCAGTTCTTC.

The genes are TRBV6-4 and TRBJ2-3; 8 nucleotides align to TRBD1. V lost 4 bases, J lost 4 bases, and 10 bases stayed unmatched. The CDR3 loop spans 16 amino acids. Germline V gene lookup returns CDR1 MRHNA and CDR2 SNTAGT. This chain's CDR3 is CASSAKDREGPDTQYF. CDR3 in DNA: TGTGCCAGCAGTGCAAAGGACAGGGAAGGTCCAGATACGCAGTATTTT.

This clonotype has more than one count but fewer than ten. The chain has TRBV2 and TRBJ1-1; D might be TRBD1 (5 bases). The CDR3 extends over 13 amino acids. V lost 4 bases to trimming and J lost 6 bases, with 12 bases between them. Germline CDR1 SNHLY, CDR2 FYNNEI. CDR3: CASSAQEGSEAFF. The CDR3 DNA is TGTGCCAGCAGTGCACAGGAGGGGTCTGAAGCTTTCTTT.

This clonotype occurred once. One junction end does not reproduce the germline sequence, and a read error may be involved. V and J are TRBV11-2 and TRBJ2-7; TRBD1 matches at 7 bases. Germline V gene data show CDR1 as SGHAT and CDR2 as FQNNGV. CDR3 length: 15 residues. CDR3: CASSRDSHISYEQYF. CDR3 sequence (DNA): TGTGCCAGCAGTAGGGACAGCCACATTTCCTACGAGCAGTACTTT. Full variable domain (outside the CDR3, taken from reference TRBV11-2 and TRBJ2-7): EAGVAQSPRYKIIEKRQSVAFWCNPISGHATLYWYQQILGQGPKLLIQFQNNGVVDDSQLPKDRFSAERLKGVDSTLKIQPAKLEDSAVYLCASSRDSHISYEQYFGPGTRLTVT.

This clonotype was detected only a few times. The V gene is TRBV20-1, the J gene TRBJ1-1; 9 bases fit TRBD1. The trim removed 5 bases at V and 3 bases at J, leaving 4 bases unmatched. Germline loops: CDR1 DFQATT, CDR2 SNEGSKA (reference sequence). The CDR3 covers 13 residues. The chain's CDR3 is CSAPDRGYTEAFF. The CDR3 coding sequence is TGCAGTGCTCCTGACAGGGGGTACACTGAAGCTTTCTTT.

This clonotype was found a few times. The rearrangement uses TRBV28 and TRBJ2-7; D is possibly TRBD1 or TRBD2 (5 bases each). CDR3 length: 15 amino acids. CDR1 MDHEN and CDR2 SYDVKM come from the germline V gene. V dropped 5 bases and J dropped 0 bases, with 14 bases sitting between them. For the CDR3, the DNA is TGTGCCAGCAGTGAATCCGGGGCTAGCTCCTACGAGCAGTACTTC. Encoded protein: CASSESGASSYEQYF.

V usage is TRBV4-1 and J usage is TRBJ2-3, with 7 positions matching TRBD2. Per the germline V gene, CDR1 is MGHRA and CDR2 is YSYEKL. The CDR3 covers 14 residues. J was trimmed by 6 bases and V by 0 bases; bases with no gene match: 3. CDR3 nucleotide sequence: TGCGCCAGCAGCCAAGAGACTAGCAGGGATACGCAGTATTTT. It codes for CASSQETSRDTQYF.

The chain joins TRBV4-1 to TRBJ2-1, with 7 bases lining up with TRBD1. This CDR3 comprises 16 residues. Trimming removed 1 base from V and 1 base from J; junction bases left unmatched: 4. Germline V gives CDR1 MGHRA, CDR2 YSYEKL. The CDR3 bases are TGCGCCAGCAGCCAAGCCTACAGGGGTTCCTACAATGAGCAGTTCTTC. Its protein product is CASSQAYRGSYNEQFF.

This clonotype has more than one count but fewer than ten. The chain is built from TRBV27 and TRBJ2-3; D is undetermined. Deletions cut 5 bases from V and 14 bases from J, with 17 bases between. Germline V gives CDR1 MNHEY, CDR2 SMNVEV (reference sequence). There are 12 residues in the CDR3. CDR3: CASSPGPTSVYF. The CDR3, as DNA: TGTGCCAGCAGTCCCGGTCCGACCTCAGTGTATTTT.

This sequence joins TRBV7-9 and TRBJ2-7; perhaps D is TRBD1 or TRBD2 (5 bases each). The CDR3 consists of 17 residues. The germline gives CDR1 SEHNR, CDR2 FQNEAQ (reference sequence). V was clipped by 5 bases and J by 1 base, with 21 bases between them. The CDR3 spells CASSHPPMGVLSYEQYF. CDR3 nucleotides: TGTGCCAGCAGCCATCCTCCTATGGGGGTCCTATCCTACGAGCAGTACTTC.

This chain connects TRBV29-1 to TRBJ2-5; TRBD1 aligns across 7 bases. This CDR3 has 14 residues. J gave up 4 bases and V 8 bases, and 13 bases lay outside the gene matches. CDR1 SQVTM and CDR2 ANQGSEA come from the germline V gene. In DNA, the CDR3 is TGCAGCTCCCAGGGCAGGGGGACCGCAGAGACCCAGTACTTC. This gives the protein CSSQGRGTAETQYF.

This sequence joins TRBV27 and TRBJ1-1; tentative D call: TRBD1 (5 bases). Per the germline V gene, CDR1 is MNHEY and CDR2 is SMNVEV (reference sequence). The CDR3 spans 13 residues. The germline V and J ends were trimmed by 8 bases and 3 bases, with 13 bases remaining between them. The CDR3 DNA sequence: TGTGCCAGCCACAGGCGGATCGACACTGAAGCTTTCTTT. Its translation: CASHRRIDTEAFF.

The chain has TRBV6-2 or TRBV6-3 and TRBJ2-2; 11 bases line up with TRBD2. Germline V gene sequence: CDR1 MNHEY, CDR2 SVGEGT. The CDR3 covers 16 residues. Trimming cost V 5 bases and J 3 bases; bases outside gene matches: 5. The CDR3 DNA sequence: TGTGCCAGCAGTACCGGGACTAGCGGCTACACCGGGGAGCTGTTTTTT. This encodes CASSTGTSGYTGELFF.

CDR3 in DNA: TGCAGTGCCTGGACCAACTATGGCTACACCTTC. Residues: CSAWTNYGYTF. V usage is TRBV20-1 and J usage is TRBJ1-2; D is undetermined. Per germline, CDR1 DFQATT and CDR2 SNEGSKA (reference sequence). V was shortened by 6 bases and J by 2 bases, with 7 bases between the two germline ends. The CDR3 consists of 11 residues.

V is TRBV5-1 and J is TRBJ2-2, with 7 bases matching TRBD2. This CDR3 spans 14 amino acids. CDR1 and CDR2 from the germline V gene are SGHRS and YFSETQ. The V segment lost 1 base and the J segment 7 bases; nucleotides outside the gene matches: 4. The chain's CDR3 is CASSLTSASGELFF. CDR3 sequence (DNA): TGCGCCAGCAGCTTGACTAGCGCTAGCGGGGAGCTGTTTTTT.

The V and J genes are TRBV20-1 and TRBJ1-4, with D perhaps TRBD1 (5 bases). Trimming took off 0 bases at V and 7 bases at J, with 12 bases between the two ends. The CDR3 spans 14 residues. The V gene's germline CDR1 is DFQATT and CDR2 SNEGSKA (reference sequence). The CDR3 sequence: CSARDTGVGEKLFF. CDR3 DNA: TGCAGTGCTAGAGATACGGGGGTTGGTGAAAAACTGTTTTTT.

J is TRBJ2-5 and V is TRBV20-1, with D possibly being TRBD2 (6 bases). In germline, CDR1 is DFQATT, CDR2 SNEGSKA (reference sequence). V was trimmed by 4 bases and J by 5 bases, leaving 14 bases between them. The CDR3 totals 13 residues. The CDR3 sequence: CSATGGGIETQYF. DNA of the CDR3: TGCAGTGCTACCGGGGGAGGTATTGAGACCCAGTACTTC.

This clonotype was picked up a small number of times. The V call is TRBV7-2, the J call TRBJ2-7; D unclear. Trimming pared 1 base from V and 4 bases from J, leaving 11 bases between. In germline, CDR1 is SGHTA, CDR2 FQGNSA. This CDR3 comprises 14 residues. CDR3: CASSLGLRYYEQYF. CDR3 coding DNA: TGTGCCAGCAGCTTAGGTCTGCGGTATTACGAGCAGTACTTC.

The J gene is TRBJ2-3, the V gene TRBV4-3; D is uncertain. This CDR3 region has 16 residues. Germline assignment: CDR1 LGHNA and CDR2 YSLEER. The V gene lost 0 bases and the J gene lost 6 bases, with 16 bases spanning the gap. The CDR3 DNA is TGCGCCAGCAGCCAAGAAGCCTACACTAATGGCGATACGCAGTATTTT. Protein sequence: CASSQEAYTNGDTQYF.